Here is one TCR beta chain with its context. Libraries were prepared by immunoSEQ multiplex PCR; TCRdb keeps only in-frame clonotypes and omits some of them. The sample lists hundreds of thousands of clones, 85% to 95% occurring once. These data originate in a study of shared clonotypes between healthy human individuals. The naive CD8 fraction comprised CD45RO-negative cells positively selected for CCR7 and excluded terminally differentiated effector memory CD45RA+ cells. The CDR3 has 16 residues. The V gene lost 2 bases and the J gene lost 0 bases, with 14 bases spanning the gap. Germline CDR1 SGHAT, CDR2 FQNNGV.

Sequencing input: naive CD8+ T cells sorted from blood. This chain uses TRBV11-2 with TRBJ2-7; possible D gene TRBD1, 6 bases. This sequence originates from a young woman in good health. DNA of the CDR3: TGTGCCAGCAGCTTATCTATCGGACAGATCTCCTACGAGCAGTACTTC. Translating gives CASSLSIGQISYEQYF.